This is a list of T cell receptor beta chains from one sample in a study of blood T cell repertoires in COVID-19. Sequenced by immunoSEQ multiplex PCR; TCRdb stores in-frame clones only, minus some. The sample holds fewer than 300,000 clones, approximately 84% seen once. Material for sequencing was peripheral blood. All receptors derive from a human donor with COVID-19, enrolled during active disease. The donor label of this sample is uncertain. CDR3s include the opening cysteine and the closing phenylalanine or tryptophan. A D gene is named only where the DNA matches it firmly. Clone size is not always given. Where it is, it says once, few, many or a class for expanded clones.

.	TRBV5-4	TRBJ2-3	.	CASSLQGTGTDTQYF	TGTGCCAGCAGCTTGCAGGGTACGGGCACAGATACGCAGTATTTT
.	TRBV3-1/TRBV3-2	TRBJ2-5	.	CASSLAIGLETQYF	TGTGCCAGCAGCCTTGCCATCGGGTTAGAGACCCAGTACTTC
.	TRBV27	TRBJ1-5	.	CASSLSPNQPQHF	TGTGCCAGCAGTTTAAGCCCTAATCAGCCCCAGCATTTT
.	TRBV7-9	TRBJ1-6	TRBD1	CASSEGTGPLLLHF	TGTGCCAGCAGCGAAGGGACAGGGCCCTTGCTCCTCCACTTT
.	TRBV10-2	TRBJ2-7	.	CASSAGFLEQYF	TGCGCCAGCAGTGCAGGCTTTTTAGAGCAGTACTTC
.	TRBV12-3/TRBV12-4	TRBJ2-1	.	CASSLVGRAEQFF	TGTGCCAGCAGTTTGGTCGGCAGGGCGGAGCAGTTCTTC
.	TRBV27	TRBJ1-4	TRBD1	CASSPGTGGASGDEKLFF	TGTGCCAGCAGTCCCGGGACAGGGGGCGCCAGTGGTGATGAAAAACTGTTTTTT
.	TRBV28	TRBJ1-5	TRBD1	CASSSGQVNQPQHF	TGTGCCAGCAGTTCAGGACAGGTCAATCAGCCCCAGCATTTT
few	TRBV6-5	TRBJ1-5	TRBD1	CASTRTGSEGQPQHF	TGTGCCAGCACCCGGACAGGGAGCGAGGGTCAGCCCCAGCATTTT
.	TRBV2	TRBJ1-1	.	CASSSYSGDPNTEAFF	TGTGCCAGCAGTAGTTACTCAGGGGACCCAAACACTGAAGCTTTCTTT
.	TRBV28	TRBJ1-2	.	CASIPGGQGRIYGYTF	TGTGCCAGCATCCCGGGGGGGCAGGGGAGGATATATGGCTACACCTTC
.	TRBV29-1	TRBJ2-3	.	CSVAQGRTDTQYF	TGCAGCGTTGCCCAGGGAAGAACAGATACGCAGTATTTT
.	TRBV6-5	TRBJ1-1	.	CASSYSRGEAFF	TGTGCCAGCAGTTACTCCCGCGGTGAAGCTTTCTTT
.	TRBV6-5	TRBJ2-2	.	CASSYSSTEIGELFF	TGTGCCAGCAGTTACTCGTCTACGGAGATCGGGGAGCTGTTTTTT
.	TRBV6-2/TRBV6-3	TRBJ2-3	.	CASSIIYPPDTQYF	TGTGCCAGCAGTATCATCTACCCCCCAGATACGCAGTATTTT
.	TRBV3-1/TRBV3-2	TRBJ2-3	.	CASSQDRTDTQYF	TGTGCCAGCAGCCAAGACCGGACAGATACGCAGTATTTT
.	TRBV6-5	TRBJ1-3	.	CASSERGGNTIYF	TGTGCCAGCAGCGAGCGGGGGGGAAACACCATATATTTT
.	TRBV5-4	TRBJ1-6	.	CASSFVTVNSPLHF	TGTGCCAGCAGCTTTGTAACAGTAAATTCACCCCTCCACTTT
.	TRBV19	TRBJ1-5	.	CATRPTRGSNQPQHF	TGTGCCACGCGTCCCACCCGGGGGAGCAATCAGCCCCAGCATTTT
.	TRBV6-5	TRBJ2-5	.	CASTSGGRLETQYF	TGTGCCAGCACCTCCGGGGGGCGATTAGAGACCCAGTACTTC
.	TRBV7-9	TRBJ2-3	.	CASSTRADTQYF	TGTGCCAGCAGCACGCGGGCAGATACGCAGTATTTT
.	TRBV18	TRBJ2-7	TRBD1	CASSRSDRAGEQYF	TGTGCCAGCTCACGATCGGACAGGGCGGGCGAGCAGTACTTC
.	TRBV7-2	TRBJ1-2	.	CASSFPGGYGYTF	TGTGCCAGCAGCTTTCCGGGGGGGTATGGCTACACCTTC
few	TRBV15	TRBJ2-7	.	CATSRDLELSGEQYF	TGTGCCACCAGCAGAGATCTCGAGCTTTCAGGGGAGCAGTACTTC
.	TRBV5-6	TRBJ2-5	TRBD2	CASSFPAGGQETQYF	TGTGCCAGCAGCTTCCCAGCGGGAGGGCAAGAGACCCAGTACTTC
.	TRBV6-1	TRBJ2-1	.	CASSERVQGAGGYNEQFF	TGTGCCAGCAGTGAACGAGTCCAGGGGGCGGGAGGGTACAATGAGCAGTTCTTC
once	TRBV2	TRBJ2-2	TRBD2	CASSEAGAGGPRVAGELFF	TGTGCCAGCAGTGAAGCAGGCGCGGGAGGGCCACGGGTAGCCGGGGAGCTGTTTTTT
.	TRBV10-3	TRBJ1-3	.	CAISEGLGNTIYF	TGTGCCATCTCGGAGGGACTAGGAAACACCATATATTTT
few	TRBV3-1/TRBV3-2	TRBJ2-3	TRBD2	CASSLRSAGSTDTQYF	TGTGCCAGCAGCCTGAGGTCAGCGGGAAGTACAGATACGCAGTATTTT
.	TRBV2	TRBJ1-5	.	CASTPSRGANQPQHF	TGTGCCAGCACCCCGAGCAGGGGCGCCAATCAGCCCCAGCATTTT
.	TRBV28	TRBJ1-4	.	CASSLQSGGEKLFF	TGTGCCAGCAGTTTACAATCGGGAGGTGAAAAACTGTTTTTT
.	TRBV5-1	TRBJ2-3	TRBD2	CASSSPTSGISDTQYF	TGCGCCAGCAGCTCTCCAACTAGCGGGATATCAGATACGCAGTATTTT
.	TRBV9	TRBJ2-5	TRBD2	CASSDIPTSGQETQYF	TGTGCCAGCAGCGACATCCCGACTAGCGGCCAAGAGACCCAGTACTTC
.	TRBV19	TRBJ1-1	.	CASGGGNTEAFF	TGTGCCAGTGGGGGAGGTAACACTGAAGCTTTCTTT
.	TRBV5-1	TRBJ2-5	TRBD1	CASSPWDRGPETQYF	TGCGCCAGCAGCCCCTGGGACAGGGGGCCGGAGACCCAGTACTTC
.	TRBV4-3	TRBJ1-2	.	CASSQDLRQIYGYTF	TGCGCCAGCAGCCAAGACCTAAGACAGATCTATGGCTACACCTTC
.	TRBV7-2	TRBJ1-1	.	CASTMRGRDTEAFF	TGTGCCAGCACTATGCGGGGGAGGGACACTGAAGCTTTCTTT
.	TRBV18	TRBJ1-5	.	CASSFGATGGNQPQHF	TGTGCCAGCTCATTTGGGGCTACGGGTGGCAATCAGCCCCAGCATTTT
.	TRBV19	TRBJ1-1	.	CASSPQYSTTALIPRATEAFF	TGTGCCAGTAGTCCGCAATATTCAACGACAGCCCTAATCCCTCGGGCCACTGAAGCTTTCTTT
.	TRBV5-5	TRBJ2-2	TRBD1	CASSLMGQGAGTGELFF	TGTGCCAGCAGCTTGATGGGACAGGGGGCCGGCACCGGGGAGCTGTTTTTT
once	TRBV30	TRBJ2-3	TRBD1	CAWSLRTGGGDTQYF	TGTGCCTGGAGTCTCCGGACAGGGGGGGGAGATACGCAGTATTTT
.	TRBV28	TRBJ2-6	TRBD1	CASSLPTGSSGANVLTF	TGTGCCAGCAGTCTCCCGACAGGGTCCTCTGGGGCCAACGTCCTGACTTTC
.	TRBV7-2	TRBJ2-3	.	CASSLPGRADTQYF	TGTGCCAGCAGCTTGCCCGGGCGGGCAGATACGCAGTATTTT
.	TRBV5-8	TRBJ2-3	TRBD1	CASSVSNRGLDTQYF	TGTGCCAGCAGCGTTTCAAACAGGGGTCTAGATACGCAGTATTTT
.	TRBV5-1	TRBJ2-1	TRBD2	CASSPTTEGLAGGEQFF	TGCGCCAGCAGCCCGACGACGGAGGGACTAGCGGGAGGTGAGCAGTTCTTC
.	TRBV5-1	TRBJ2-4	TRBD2	CASSRRTGEGIQYF	TGCGCCAGCAGCCGACGGACGGGGGAGGGCATTCAGTACTTC
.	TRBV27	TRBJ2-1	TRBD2	CASRPGLAGVHNEQFF	TGTGCCAGCAGGCCGGGACTAGCGGGAGTACACAATGAGCAGTTCTTC
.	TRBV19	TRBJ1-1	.	CASSLGGMNTEAFF	TGTGCCAGTAGTCTCGGAGGGATGAACACTGAAGCTTTCTTT
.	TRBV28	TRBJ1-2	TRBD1	CASSQPGQGTNYGYTF	TGTGCCAGCAGTCAGCCGGGACAGGGGACCAACTATGGCTACACCTTC
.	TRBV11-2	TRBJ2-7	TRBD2	CASSQPGTSGNEQYF	TGTGCCAGCAGCCAACCCGGGACTAGCGGGAATGAGCAGTACTTC
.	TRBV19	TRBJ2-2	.	CASRTGDIGRSNTGELFF	TGTGCCAGTAGGACAGGAGATATTGGCCGTTCTAACACCGGGGAGCTGTTTTTT
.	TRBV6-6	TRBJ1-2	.	CASTEGGTSNYGYTF	TGTGCCAGCACCGAGGGAGGCACTTCTAACTATGGCTACACCTTC
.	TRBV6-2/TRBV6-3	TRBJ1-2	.	CASSLNYGYTF	TGTGCCAGCAGTCTAAACTATGGCTACACCTTC
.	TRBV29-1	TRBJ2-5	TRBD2	CSVPGLAGSQETQYF	TGCAGCGTTCCTGGACTAGCGGGGTCGCAAGAGACCCAGTACTTC
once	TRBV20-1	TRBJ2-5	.	CSASGPWRDSGETQYF	TGCAGTGCTAGTGGGCCGTGGCGCGACTCAGGGGAGACCCAGTACTTC
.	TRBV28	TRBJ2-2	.	CASSPRSPNTGELFF	TGTGCCAGCAGTCCCAGGTCTCCGAACACCGGGGAGCTGTTTTTT
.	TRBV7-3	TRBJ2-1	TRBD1	CASSLYITPPGQFSYNEQFF	TGTGCCAGCAGCCTCTATATAACCCCACCGGGACAGTTCTCCTACAATGAGCAGTTCTTC
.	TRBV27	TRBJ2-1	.	CASSFIRSGGINNEQFF	TGTGCCAGCAGTTTTATTCGTTCGGGTGGTATCAACAATGAGCAGTTCTTC
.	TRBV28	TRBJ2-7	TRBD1	CASSSRRQSGGTGAYEQYF	TGTGCCAGCAGTTCCCGACGCCAATCTGGCGGGACAGGGGCCTACGAGCAGTACTTC